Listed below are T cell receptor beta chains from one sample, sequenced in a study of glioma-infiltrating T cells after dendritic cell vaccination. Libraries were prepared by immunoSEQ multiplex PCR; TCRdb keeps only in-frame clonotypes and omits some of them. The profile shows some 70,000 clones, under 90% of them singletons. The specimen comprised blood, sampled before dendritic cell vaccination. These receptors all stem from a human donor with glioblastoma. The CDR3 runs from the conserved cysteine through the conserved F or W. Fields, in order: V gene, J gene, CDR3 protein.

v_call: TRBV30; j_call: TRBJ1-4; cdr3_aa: CAWSPGGGREEKLFF
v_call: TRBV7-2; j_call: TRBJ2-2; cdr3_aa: CASSYGGGITGELFF
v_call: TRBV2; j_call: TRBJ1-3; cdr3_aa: CASSASGFDLSSGNTIYF
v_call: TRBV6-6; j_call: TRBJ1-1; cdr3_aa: CASSIGGFMNTEAFF
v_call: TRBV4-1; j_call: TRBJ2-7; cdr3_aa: CASSQGGTRKPSYEQYF
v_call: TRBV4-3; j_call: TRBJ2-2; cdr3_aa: CASSQEGGLAGANTGELFF
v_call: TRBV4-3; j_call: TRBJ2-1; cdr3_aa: CASSQSTANNEQFF
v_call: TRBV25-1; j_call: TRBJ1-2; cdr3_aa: CASSALGDIPNYGYTF
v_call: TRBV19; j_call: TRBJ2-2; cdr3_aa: CASSPVGPDGTGELFF
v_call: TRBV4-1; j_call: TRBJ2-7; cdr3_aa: CASSPRLAGNFGYEQYF
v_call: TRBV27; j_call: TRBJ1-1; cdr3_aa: CASSFGQGLNTEAFF
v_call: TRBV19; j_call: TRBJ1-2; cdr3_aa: CASSIGVGANYGYTF
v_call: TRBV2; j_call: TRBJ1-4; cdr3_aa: CASARDRGNEKLFF
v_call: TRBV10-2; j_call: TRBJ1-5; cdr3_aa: CASRKDLGQPQHF
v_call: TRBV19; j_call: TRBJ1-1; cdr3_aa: CASSTGQTMNTEAFF